The 22 T cell receptor beta chains below come from one sample, sequenced in a study of CD8+ T cells in alopecia areata. The authors extracted RNA and reverse transcribed it into cDNA as the sequencing template. Sequenced by immunoSEQ multiplex PCR; TCRdb stores in-frame clones only, minus some. The table has about 110,000 clones, 84% seen once. Treatment defined: oral pan-JAK inhibitor, 5-10 mg twice daily. The material sequenced was CD8+ T cells sorted from blood, taken at week 24, from a patient treated with tofacitinib. These receptors were collected from a human donor with alopecia areata.

CDR3 bases: TGTGCCAGCAGGCTAGGGGGGACAGGCCTTGAAAAACTGTTTTTT. Protein sequence: CASRLGGTGLEKLFF. The chain recombines TRBV7-8 with TRBJ1-4; 8 nucleotides agree with TRBD1. CDR1 SGHVS and CDR2 FQNEAQ come from the germline V gene. CDR3 length equals 15 residues. V shed 6 bases and J 7 bases; nucleotides not matched to a gene: 10.

This chain uses TRBV2 with TRBJ1-2; 9 bases map to TRBD1. Unmatched junction bases numbered 8, after V lost 6 bases and J lost 6 bases. CDR1 is SNHLY and CDR2 is FYNNEI in the germline V gene. The CDR3 is 14 residues long. CDR3 in amino acids: CASSSGQGIHGYTF. CDR3 nucleotides: TGTGCCAGCAGCTCGGGACAGGGAATCCATGGCTACACCTTC.

The CDR3 nucleotides read TGCGCCAGCAGCCAAGTAACGGCAGGGGGCTTAGGCGAGCAGTACTTC. This sequence encodes CASSQVTAGGLGEQYF. The chain links TRBV4-1 to TRBJ2-7, with 8 bases aligning to TRBD1. The germline V gene has CDR1 MGHRA and CDR2 YSYEKL. V shed 1 base and J 6 bases; nucleotides not matched to a gene: 11. The length of the CDR3 is 16 residues.

The chain uses TRBV4-1 and TRBJ2-5, with TRBD2 matching 7 bases. The V and J ends lost 2 bases and 2 bases, in that order; junction bases with no gene match: 11. CDR3 length: 17 amino acids. The germline V gene encodes CDR1 MGHRA and CDR2 YSYEKL. CDR3 amino acids: CASSQLSRTRDQETQYF. The CDR3 DNA reads TGCGCCAGCAGCCAACTCTCCAGGACTAGGGATCAAGAGACCCAGTACTTC.

This chain links TRBV4-2 with TRBJ1-6, with 9 bases that match TRBD1. The CDR3 length is 14 residues. The V gene end was trimmed by 1 base and the J gene end by 9 bases; junction bases not matched to a gene: 1. Germline V CDR1 and CDR2: LGHNA, YNFKEQ. The CDR3 here is CASSQGTGVSPLHF. CDR3 in DNA: TGTGCCAGCAGCCAAGGGACAGGGGTTTCACCCCTCCACTTT.

V usage is TRBV7-2 and J usage is TRBJ2-7; 8 nucleotides line up with TRBD2. This CDR3 is 16 amino acids long. CDR1 and CDR2 from the germline V gene are SGHTA and FQGNSA. J lost 0 bases, V lost 5 bases, and 9 bases had no gene match. This CDR3 reads CASSPRTSSLSYEQYF. The CDR3 region has the DNA TGTGCCAGCAGCCCAAGGACTAGCTCTCTCTCCTACGAGCAGTACTTC. The full variable domain, its missing parts supplied by reference TRBV7-2 and TRBJ2-7, is GAGVSQSPSNKVTEKGKDVELRCDPISGHTALYWYRQSLGQGLEFLIYFQGNSAPDKSGLPSDRFSAERTGGSVSTLTIQRTQQEDSAVYLCASSPRTSSLSYEQYFGPGTRLTVT.

The chain combines TRBV7-6 with TRBJ1-5; the match to TRBD1 covers 7 bases. CDR1 is SGHVS, CDR2 FNYEAQ, per germline. Trimming took 2 bases from V and 6 from J; bases not matched to a gene: 4. The CDR3 spans 14 residues. The CDR3 sequence is CASSLSQGSQPQHF. In nucleotides, the CDR3 is TGTGCCAGCAGCTTATCACAGGGGAGTCAGCCCCAGCATTTT.

Of note for this clone: One end of the junction fails to match germline, which may point to a read error. The gene calls are TRBV6-1 and TRBJ2-1; perhaps TRBD1 as D (6 bases). CDR1 and CDR2 (germline): MNHNS, SASEGT. The CDR3 covers 16 residues. The CDR3 region is CASSGPRAGDGNEQFF. In DNA, the CDR3 is TGTGCTAGCAGTGGGCCGAGGGCAGGGGATGGCAATGAGCAGTTCTTC.

The chain has TRBV6-6 and TRBJ1-3; 7 bases match TRBD1. Per the germline V gene, CDR1 is MNHNY and CDR2 is SVGAGI (reference sequence). This CDR3 contains 15 residues. The trim removed 5 bases at V and 0 bases at J, leaving 4 bases unmatched. CDR3 sequence (DNA): TGTGCCAGCAGTCCGGGACAGAGCTCTGGAAACACCATATATTTT. Its translation is CASSPGQSSGNTIYF.

The V call is TRBV10-3, the J call TRBJ2-2, with D possibly TRBD2 on 6 matching bases. The length of the CDR3 is 16 residues. The V and J ends lost 6 bases and 4 bases respectively, with 18 bases between them. The germline CDR1 and CDR2 sequences are ENHRY and SYGVKD. The CDR3 nucleotides read TGTGCCATCAGCCCAACGGGACTCGGGGGCACCGGGGAGCTGTTTTTT. Residues: CAISPTGLGGTGELFF.

This rearrangement joins TRBV7-9 to TRBJ2-3; the D gene is possibly TRBD1 (5 bases). V was pared by 5 bases and J by 3 bases, with 15 bases between. CDR1 and CDR2 (germline): SEHNR, FQNEAQ (reference sequence). CDR3 length: 15 residues. Here the CDR3 reads CASSPQGSRTDTQYF. The DNA of the CDR3 is TGTGCCAGCAGCCCTCAGGGCAGCCGAACAGATACGCAGTATTTT. Together with reference TRBV7-9 and TRBJ2-3, the CDR3 gives the full variable domain: DTGVSQNPRHKITKRGQNVTFRCDPISEHNRLYWYRQTLGQGPEFLTYFQNEAQLEKSRLLSDRFSAERPKGSFSTLEIQRTEQGDSAMYLCASSPQGSRTDTQYFGPGTRLTVL.

This chain uses TRBV7-9 with TRBJ1-1, with D possibly TRBD1 on 5 matching bases. V dropped 2 bases and J dropped 4 bases, with 11 bases sitting between them. Germline CDR1 SEHNR, CDR2 FQNEAQ (reference sequence). The CDR3 length is 14 residues. The CDR3 sequence is CASSLRGGGTEAFF. CDR3 sequence (DNA): TGTGCCAGCAGCTTACGGGGTGGGGGCACTGAAGCTTTCTTT.

The chain couples TRBV7-9 to TRBJ1-5; a possible D gene is TRBD1 (5 bases). V dropped 3 bases and J dropped 10 bases, with 10 bases sitting between them. Germline values: CDR1 SEHNR, CDR2 FQNEAQ (reference sequence). The CDR3 covers 12 residues. For the CDR3, the DNA is TGTGCCAGCAGCTTCGGGGACCTTCCCCAGCATTTT. This sequence encodes CASSFGDLPQHF.

This sequence joins TRBV9 and TRBJ2-5, with 10 bases identical to TRBD2. The germline V gene has CDR1 SGDLS and CDR2 YYNGEE. The V gene end was trimmed by 4 bases and the J gene end by 5 bases; junction bases not matched to a gene: 5. CDR3 length: 14 amino acids. The CDR3 reads CASSPGTSDETQYF. For the CDR3, the DNA is TGTGCCAGCAGCCCCGGGACTAGCGATGAGACCCAGTACTTC. The complete variable domain, with remaining parts taken from reference TRBV9 and TRBJ2-5, reads DSGVTQTPKHLITATGQRVTLRCSPRSGDLSVYWYQQSLDQGLQFLIQYYNGEERAKGNILERFSAQQFPDLHSELNLSSLELGDSALYFCASSPGTSDETQYFGPGTRLLVL.

The V call is TRBV15, the J call TRBJ1-2; weak D call: TRBD1 (5 bases). The V end lost 2 bases, the J end lost 4 bases, and 14 bases lay between the germline ends. Germline CDR1 and CDR2: LNHNV and YYDKDF (reference sequence). The CDR3 has 15 amino acids. The CDR3, as DNA: TGTGCCACCAGCAGAACATCAGGGACGGGCTATGGCTACACCTTC. Translated: CATSRTSGTGYGYTF.

The rearrangement links TRBV5-5 to TRBJ2-1; TRBD2 agrees at 10 bases. CDR3 size: 15 residues. The V gene's germline CDR1 is SGHKS and CDR2 YYEKEE (reference sequence). V dropped 4 bases and J dropped 5; count of bases not matched to a gene: 6. Written as DNA, the CDR3 is TGTGCCAGCAGCCAAGGACTAGCGGACCACAATGAGCAGTTCTTC. Translated: CASSQGLADHNEQFF.

As DNA, the CDR3 is TGTGCCAGCAGCGACGATCGGACGACGAACACTGAAGCTTTCTTT. It encodes CASSDDRTTNTEAFF. The gene calls are TRBV9 and TRBJ1-1, with D unresolved. This CDR3 is built from 15 residues. CDR1 SGDLS and CDR2 YYNGEE come from the germline V gene. Trimming left V 3 bases short and J 1 base short, with 13 bases between.

Note on this clone: The same CDR3 also results from other DNA sequences found in this sample. CDR3 amino acids: CSVPRTGGEQYF. The CDR3 DNA sequence: TGCAGCGTGCCAAGGACAGGGGGCGAGCAGTACTTC. The chain has TRBV29-1 and TRBJ2-7; 10 positions agree with TRBD1. Germline trimming cut 6 bases from V and 6 bases from J; bases unmatched to any gene: 5. The CDR3 sequence is 12 residues long. The germline gives CDR1 SQVTM, CDR2 ANQGSEA.

The chain has TRBV7-9 and TRBJ1-1; unclear D gene. This CDR3 comprises 15 residues. The V end lost 3 bases, the J end lost 1 base, and 12 bases lay between the germline ends. Germline V lookup: CDR1 SEHNR, CDR2 FQNEAQ (reference sequence). The CDR3 sequence is CASSLRWGANTEAFF. For the CDR3, the DNA is TGTGCCAGCAGCTTGAGGTGGGGAGCGAACACTGAAGCTTTCTTT.

The CDR3 loop reads CASRESYEQYF. The CDR3 DNA reads TGTGCCAGCAGGGAAAGTTACGAGCAGTACTTC. V and J are TRBV2 and TRBJ2-7; D not certain. This CDR3 region has 11 residues. Deletions cut 6 bases from V and 4 bases from J, with 7 bases between. Germline loops: CDR1 SNHLY, CDR2 FYNNEI. Together with reference TRBV2 and TRBJ2-7, the CDR3 gives the full variable domain: EPEVTQTPSHQVTQMGQEVILRCVPISNHLYFYWYRQILGQKVEFLVSFYNNEISEKSEIFDDQFSVERPDGSNFTLKIRSTKLEDSAMYFCASRESYEQYFGPGTRLTVT.

The gene calls are TRBV6-5 and TRBJ1-1; D is uncertain. This CDR3 has 14 residues. The V gene's germline CDR1 is MNHEY and CDR2 SVGAGI. V lost 6 bases to trimming and J lost 0 bases, with 11 bases between them. The CDR3 loop is CASSSNQVNTEAFF. Here the CDR3 DNA reads TGTGCCAGCAGCTCAAATCAGGTGAACACTGAAGCTTTCTTT.

The V gene is TRBV5-5, the J gene TRBJ2-2; D could derive from TRBD1 or TRBD2 (5 bases each). V dropped 3 bases and J dropped 5 bases, with 14 bases sitting between them. CDR3 size: 15 residues. Looked up from germline, CDR1 is SGHKS and CDR2 is YYEKEE (reference sequence). CDR3: CASSYYFRETGELFF. The CDR3 DNA reads as TGTGCCAGCAGCTACTACTTCAGGGAGACCGGGGAGCTGTTTTTT.